The entry that follows covers one T cell receptor beta chain sequence. Its antigen is not known. This sample was included in a study of vaccination and CD4 T cells after COVID-19. Study background: At a median approximately 70 days (range 14 to 241) after dose two, post-vaccine samples were obtained.

Treatment of the sample: roughly ten-day PBMC culture with coronavirus spike peptide pools or control peptides (ViraFEST assay). Positive PCR tests dated from March to December 2020, predating US Alpha, Beta and Delta variants. Replacement of half the medium with fresh IL-2 medium took place on days 3 and 7. Oncomine TCR Beta short-read sequencing was applied to DNA from cultured CD4+ T cells. A single record per CDR3 protein comes from TCRdb applying MiXCR to the PCR reads. The sample holds fewer than 15,000 distinct CDR3 sequences, roughly half seen once. Trimming removed 0 bases at V and 2 bases at J, with 11 bases between. Germline V gene sequence: CDR1 LGHNA, CDR2 YSLEER. The CDR3 length is 16 residues.

The clonotype comes from a human donor who had recovered from COVID-19. The sequencing input was CD4+ T cells from blood, cultured in vitro. This chain connects TRBV4-3 to TRBJ2-1; a possible D gene is TRBD1 (5 bases). The CDR3 protein is CASSQEGAPPYNEQFF. The CDR3 nucleotides read TGCGCCAGCAGCCAAGAAGGGGCGCCCCCCTACAATGAGCAGTTCTTC.